This TCR beta chain was documented in a study of control samples from healthy donors and cancer patients. Assay: immunoSEQ multiplex PCR; the TCRdb copy retains only in-frame clones and omits some. The table includes 75,000 to 80,000 clones, 89% detected once. This receptor was obtained from a woman between 45 and 60 years old with colorectal cancer. Source material: PBMCs.

CDR3 residues: CASSVAASTRGNGNTIYF. CDR3 sequence (DNA): TGTGCCAGCAGCGTAGCTGCATCAACTAGGGGGAATGGAAACACCATATATTTT. The chain links TRBV9 to TRBJ1-3; D perhaps matches TRBD1 (6 bases). The V end lost 0 bases, the J end lost 3 bases, and 19 bases lay between the germline ends. The CDR3 has 18 amino acids. Germline lookup yields CDR1 SGDLS and CDR2 YYNGEE.